These T cell receptor beta chains were read from a single sample in a study of technical replicates of blood from a handful of donors. Data came from immunoSEQ multiplex PCR; TCRdb stores just in-frame clones and leaves some out. The repertoire holds about 73,000 clones, with roughly 90% as singletons. The source material was PBMCs. These receptors came from a human donor in good health. Some clones in this sample may be carry-over from other donors' samples. The CDR3 runs from the conserved cysteine through the conserved F or W. A D gene is named only where the DNA matches it firmly. A row's size may be missing; if present it is once, few, many or a size class.

j_call,clone_size,v_call,d_call,cdr3_nt,cdr3_aa
TRBJ1-6,.,TRBV5-4,.,TGTGCCAGCAGCCATCGGGGGTACGGCTCACCCCTCCACTTT,CASSHRGYGSPLHF
TRBJ1-5,.,TRBV27,TRBD1,TGTGCCAGCAGATCCGAACAGGGGGCAGGTCAGCCCCAGCATTTT,CASRSEQGAGQPQHF
TRBJ2-1,.,TRBV7-3,.,TGTGCCAGCAGCCCAGGTACTAGCCCGTTTGGTGACAATGAGCAGTTCTTC,CASSPGTSPFGDNEQFF
TRBJ2-3,.,TRBV30,TRBD2,TGTGCCTGGAACTTAGCGGGGGTGGGAGATACGCAGTATTTT,CAWNLAGVGDTQYF
TRBJ2-6,.,TRBV5-1,.,TGCGCCAGCAGCCCTGTTGGGGCCAACGTCCTGACTTTC,CASSPVGANVLTF
TRBJ1-2,once,TRBV6-1,TRBD1,TGTGCCAGCAGTGAAGCTGTGACAGGGTACTATGGCTACACCTTC,CASSEAVTGYYGYTF
TRBJ1-2,few,TRBV7-2,.,TGTGCCAGCAGCTTAGAACAGACAGATATCTATGGCTACACCTTC,CASSLEQTDIYGYTF
TRBJ2-7,once,TRBV6-5,TRBD2,TGTGCCAGCAGTTACGGGACTAGCGGGATCGGTCAGTACTTC,CASSYGTSGIGQYF
TRBJ1-1,.,TRBV10-3,.,TGTGCCATCCGGATGGGTCAGGGAACAATGAACACTGAAGCTTTCTTT,CAIRMGQGTMNTEAFF
TRBJ2-1,.,TRBV19,.,TGTGCCAGTAGCGCCGGGGTCGGCTACAATGAGCAGTTCTTC,CASSAGVGYNEQFF
TRBJ2-1,.,TRBV11-2,TRBD2,TGTGCCAGCAGCACCGCCGGGACTAGCTCTGTTGAGCAGTTCTTC,CASSTAGTSSVEQFF
TRBJ2-3,.,TRBV6-5,.,TGTGCCAGCAGTTACTCGAGCTCCACTAGCACAGATACGCAGTATTTT,CASSYSSSTSTDTQYF
TRBJ1-1,.,TRBV19,.,TGTGCCAGTAGTCGGCAGACACTTTTTGGAAACACTGAAGCTTTCTTT,CASSRQTLFGNTEAFF
TRBJ1-2,few,TRBV6-4,.,TGTGCCAGCATCGTGCGGTCTAACTATGGCTACACCTTC,CASIVRSNYGYTF
TRBJ1-2,.,TRBV10-2,.,TGCGCCAGCAGTGGCCAGGCCTATGGCTACACCTTC,CASSGQAYGYTF
TRBJ1-2,.,TRBV2,.,TGTGCCAGCAGCTTCGACAGGCCCTCCTATGGCTACACCTTC,CASSFDRPSYGYTF
TRBJ2-2,once,TRBV2,TRBD2,TGTGCCAGCAGTGGGCCCCTAGCGGGAGGGACCGGGGAGCTGTTTTTT,CASSGPLAGGTGELFF
TRBJ2-7,once,TRBV30,.,TGTGCCTGGAGTGGGGGCTGGACCTACGAGCAGTACTTC,CAWSGGWTYEQYF
TRBJ1-2,.,TRBV11-3,.,TGTGCCCGAGCTCCCCACGATTGCCCCATTTGCTATGGCTACACCTTC,CARAPHDCPICYGYTF
TRBJ1-4,.,TRBV27,.,TGTGCCAGCAGTTTACGCGTAGGGGCTAATGAAAAACTGTTTTTT,CASSLRVGANEKLFF
TRBJ1-2,.,TRBV30,TRBD1,TGTGCCTGGAGTGTCGGGACAGGGGTCGGCTACACCTTC,CAWSVGTGVGYTF
TRBJ1-1,.,TRBV12-1,.,TGTGCCAGCAGCCCTGTTCAGACAGGGGGTAGAAACACTGAAGCTTTCTTT,CASSPVQTGGRNTEAFF
TRBJ2-3,.,TRBV18,TRBD2,TGTGCCAGCTCACGTCGGACTAGCGGGATGGGTGCAGATACGCAGTATTTT,CASSRRTSGMGADTQYF
TRBJ1-5,few,TRBV14,.,TGTGCCAGCAGCGGGGGCCTGGGTCAGCCCCAGCATTTT,CASSGGLGQPQHF
TRBJ2-7,.,TRBV2,TRBD2,TGTGCCAGCAGTGAATATGCGGGAGAGGCAGACGAGCAGTACTTC,CASSEYAGEADEQYF
TRBJ2-1,.,TRBV7-8,.,TGTGCCAGCAGCGCACTCCGACTTAGCAATGAGCAGTTCTTC,CASSALRLSNEQFF
TRBJ1-2,.,TRBV27,.,TGTGCCAGGACGCGGGTGGCGGACCGACCCTATGGCTACACCTTC,CARTRVADRPYGYTF
TRBJ2-7,.,TRBV5-1,TRBD1,TGCGCCAGCAGCTTGGGCGGACAGGGGGTTGAGCAGTACTTC,CASSLGGQGVEQYF
TRBJ2-7,.,TRBV4-3,TRBD2,TGCGCCAGCAGCCAGGACAGCCCGACTAGCGGGAGTCCCTACGAGCAGTACTTC,CASSQDSPTSGSPYEQYF
TRBJ2-7,many,TRBV5-6,TRBD1,TGTGCCAGCAGCTTGGTAGGGGGCTATCGGGAGCAGTACTTC,CASSLVGGYREQYF
TRBJ2-7,.,TRBV10-1,TRBD1,TGCGCCAGCAGTGAGGCTGAGCCGGACAGGATGAACGAGCAGTACTTC,CASSEAEPDRMNEQYF
TRBJ1-1,.,TRBV6-1,.,TGTGCCAGCAGACAGGTTGAAAGGGGCTCTGAAGCTTTCTTT,CASRQVERGSEAFF
TRBJ2-1,many,TRBV13,TRBD2,TGTGCCAGCAGCATTGAGGGGGCTTGGACTAGCGGCGACAATGAGCAGTTCTTC,CASSIEGAWTSGDNEQFF
TRBJ1-2,.,TRBV5-4,TRBD1,TGTGCCAGCAGCGGGGTGGGACAGGACTATGGCTACACCTTC,CASSGVGQDYGYTF
TRBJ1-2,.,TRBV5-4,.,TGTGCCAGCAGCTTGGGGCAGGGGAGCTATGGCTACACCTTC,CASSLGQGSYGYTF
TRBJ2-5,.,TRBV18,TRBD2,TGTGCCAGCTCACCACGGGGTAGCAGGACTAGCGAGAACCAAGAGACCCAGTACTTC,CASSPRGSRTSENQETQYF
TRBJ2-7,once,TRBV19,TRBD2,TGTGCCAGTAGTCTCGGACTAGCGGACTCAGACGAGCAGTACTTC,CASSLGLADSDEQYF
TRBJ2-1,.,TRBV2,TRBD2,TGTGCCAGCAGAGGGATTGGCGGGGGGAACTACAATGAGCAGTTCTTC,CASRGIGGGNYNEQFF
TRBJ1-4,.,TRBV10-2,.,TGCGCCAGCAGCGGTGACAGTCTAGGGGAAAAACTGTTTTTT,CASSGDSLGEKLFF
TRBJ2-1,.,TRBV15,.,TGTGCCACCAGCAGAGAACTACGGTACAATGAGCAGTTCTTC,CATSRELRYNEQFF
TRBJ2-4,once,TRBV15,TRBD2,TGTGCCACGAACCGGGGCGGGAGTAACAAGGAAAACATTCAGTACTTC,CATNRGGSNKENIQYF
TRBJ2-7,.,TRBV7-6,TRBD1,TGTGCCAGCAGCGAAGGACAGGCCCTCTCCTACGAGCAGTACTTC,CASSEGQALSYEQYF
TRBJ2-1,.,TRBV7-9,.,TGTGCCAGCAGCTTTGGACAGGGGATAAGCGGGAGGACCAATGAGCAGTTCTTC,CASSFGQGISGRTNEQFF
TRBJ2-1,.,TRBV5-1,TRBD2,TGCGCCAGCAGCCTGGGGACTAGCCCTAACAATGAGCAGTTCTTC,CASSLGTSPNNEQFF
TRBJ1-1,.,TRBV28,.,TGTGCCAGCAGTTTGCAGGGTGGTGTTGAAGCTTTCTTT,CASSLQGGVEAFF
TRBJ2-1,once,TRBV10-3,TRBD2,TGTGCCATCACAAGGGCAGCGGGGGGGGGCAATGAGCAGTTCTTC,CAITRAAGGGNEQFF
TRBJ1-1,once,TRBV9,.,TGTGCCAGCAGCGCGGGCCCCGGGGCTGAAGCTTTCTTT,CASSAGPGAEAFF
TRBJ2-3,.,TRBV4-3,.,TGCGCCAGCAGCCAATCACCGACGGGACAATCATCAGATACGCAGTATTTT,CASSQSPTGQSSDTQYF
TRBJ2-7,.,TRBV5-1,.,TGCGCCAGCAGCTCAACTAGTACCTACGAGCAGTACTTC,CASSSTSTYEQYF
TRBJ2-7,.,TRBV25-1,TRBD2,TGTGCCAGCAGTGTAGCGGGGGGAGCCTACGAGCAGTACTTC,CASSVAGGAYEQYF
TRBJ2-4,.,TRBV5-4,.,TGTGCCAGCAGCTCCCCAGGAAACATTCAGTACTTC,CASSSPGNIQYF
TRBJ1-3,.,TRBV30,.,TGTGCCTGGAGTCGGCCGCGGAGCTCTGAAAACACCATATATTTT,CAWSRPRSSENTIYF
TRBJ2-7,few,TRBV4-1,TRBD1,TGCGCCAGCAGCCAACCACGGGGACAGGGATTGAGGGAGCAGTACTTC,CASSQPRGQGLREQYF
TRBJ2-3,.,TRBV5-1,TRBD2,TGCGCCAGCAGCTTCCTAGCGGGGGGGCCCCCTAGCACAGATACGCAGTATTTT,CASSFLAGGPPSTDTQYF
TRBJ1-4,.,TRBV30,.,TGTGCCTGGAGTTTCTGGGGAGCTAATGAAAAACTGTTTTTT,CAWSFWGANEKLFF
TRBJ2-3,.,TRBV19,.,TGTGCCAGTAGTATCGGAGGAGTGAGCACAGATACGCAGTATTTT,CASSIGGVSTDTQYF
TRBJ1-1,.,TRBV5-8,TRBD1,TGTGCCAGCAGCCGGGGGACAGGGGGCCTGAACACTGAAGCTTTCTTT,CASSRGTGGLNTEAFF
TRBJ1-1,.,TRBV29-1,TRBD1,TGCAGCGCCCGGGACAGGAACACTGAAGCTTTCTTT,CSARDRNTEAFF
TRBJ2-7,.,TRBV5-1,.,TGCGCCAGCAGCGTGGACGGCTACGAGCAGTACTTC,CASSVDGYEQYF
TRBJ2-7,once,TRBV7-6,.,TGTGCCAGCAGCCCCGGGACACCCTCCTACGAGCAGTACTTC,CASSPGTPSYEQYF